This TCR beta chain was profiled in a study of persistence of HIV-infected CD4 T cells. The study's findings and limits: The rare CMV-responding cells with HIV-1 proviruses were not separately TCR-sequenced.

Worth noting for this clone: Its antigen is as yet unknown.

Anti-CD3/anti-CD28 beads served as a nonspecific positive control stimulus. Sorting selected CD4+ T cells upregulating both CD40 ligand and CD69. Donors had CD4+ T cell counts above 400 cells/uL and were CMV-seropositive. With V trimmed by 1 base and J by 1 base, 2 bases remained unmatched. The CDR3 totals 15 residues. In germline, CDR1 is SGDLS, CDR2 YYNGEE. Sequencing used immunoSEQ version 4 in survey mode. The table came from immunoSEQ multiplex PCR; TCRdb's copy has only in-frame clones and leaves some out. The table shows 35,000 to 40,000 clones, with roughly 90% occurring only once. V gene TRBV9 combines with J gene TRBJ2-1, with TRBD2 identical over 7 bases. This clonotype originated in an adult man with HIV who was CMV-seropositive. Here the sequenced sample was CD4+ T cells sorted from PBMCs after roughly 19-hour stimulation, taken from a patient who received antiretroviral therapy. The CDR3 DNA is TGTGCCAGCAGCGTATGGGGGGGATCCTACAATGAGCAGTTCTTC. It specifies CASSVWGGSYNEQFF.